This T cell receptor (beta chain) was obtained from a study of technical replicates of blood from a few donors. Germline lookup yields CDR1 KGHSH and CDR2 LQKENI. This CDR3 is 15 amino acids long. V gave up 3 bases and J gave up 6 bases; unmatched junction bases: 10. Clones were sequenced by immunoSEQ multiplex PCR, and TCRdb holds only the in-frame ones, with some missing. The repertoire has approximately 80,000 clones, about 91% of them found once; the top ten carry 0.35% to 0.45%. Sequenced sample: T cells isolated from PBMCs. The rearrangement links TRBV18 to TRBJ2-7; 8 bases map to TRBD1. This sequence originates from a human donor in good health. CDR3 in amino acids: CASSPIQGVISEQYF. As DNA, the CDR3 is TGTGCCAGCTCACCCATACAGGGGGTAATAAGCGAGCAGTACTTC.